The sequence of this TCR beta chain was determined in a study of cytomegalovirus exposure and HLA in healthy donors. General study results and limits: Most subjects had HLA-A and HLA-B alleles reportedly predicted accurately by TCR beta sequences. Reports credit the classifier with highly specific, highly sensitive diagnosis of cytomegalovirus status. A later analysis linked a missense DCLRE1C variant to TCR beta V- and J-gene trimming.

Use of 60 Vbeta and 13 Jbeta primers characterized the PCR. Sequenced by immunoSEQ multiplex PCR; TCRdb stores in-frame clones only, minus some. The sample has some 110,000 clones, 75% to 90% seen once. To note about this clone: Its specificity is unknown.

The sequence derives from a man aged 25 to 45 in good health and CMV-seropositive. Sequenced sample: PBMCs.

CDR3 residues: CASSLDGGADTQYF. DNA of the CDR3: TGCGCCAGCAGCTTGGACGGCGGTGCAGATACGCAGTATTTT. The chain is built from TRBV5-1 and TRBJ2-3; no reliable D call. The CDR3 covers 14 residues. Germline V gene sequence: CDR1 SGHRS, CDR2 YFSETQ. The V gene lost 0 bases and the J gene lost 4 bases, with 9 bases spanning the gap. Variable domain in full (rest from reference TRBV5-1 and TRBJ2-3): KAGVTQTPRYLIKTRGQQVTLSCSPISGHRSVSWYQQTPGQGLQFLFEYFSETQRNKGNFPGRFSGRQFSNSRSEMNVSTLELGDSALYLCASSLDGGADTQYFGPGTRLTVL.